A selection of T cell receptor beta chains follows, all from one sample in a study of vaccination effects on CD4 cells after COVID-19. Profiling relied on immunoSEQ multiplex PCR, and the TCRdb table lists in-frame clones only, not all of them. The table records approximately 17,000 clones, about two thirds of them present only once. These receptors are not linked to any known antigen. The sequences come from CD4+ T cells from PBMCs cultured with SARS-CoV-2 spike peptides, collected after COVID-19 vaccination. These receptor sequences come from a human donor who received a COVID-19 vaccine. The CDR3 runs from the conserved cysteine through the conserved F or W. D genes are given only for firm matches. Some rows have no size entry. The others give once, few or many, or a class for an expanded clone.

j_gene | abundance | d_gene | v_gene | CDR3aa | CDR3nt
TRBJ1-4 | NA | TRBD1 | TRBV5-1 | CASSSGGVDEKLFF | TGCGCCAGCAGCTCAGGGGGCGTTGATGAAAAACTGTTTTTT
TRBJ1-3 | NA | NA | TRBV4-1 | CASSNPGRASGNTIYF | TGCGCCAGCAGCAACCCAGGGAGGGCCTCTGGAAACACCATATATTTT
TRBJ2-7 | NA | TRBD2 | TRBV19 | CASRTSGGPYEQYF | TGTGCCAGCAGGACTAGCGGGGGACCCTACGAGCAGTACTTC
TRBJ1-1 | NA | NA | TRBV2 | CASSEVLGSTEAFF | TGTGCCAGCAGTGAGGTGCTGGGGTCAACTGAAGCTTTCTTT
TRBJ1-2 | NA | TRBD1 | TRBV5-4 | CASSSKTGALNYGYTF | TGTGCCAGCAGCAGCAAAACAGGGGCCCTCAACTATGGCTACACCTTC
TRBJ2-3 | NA | TRBD1 | TRBV29-1 | CSVGGRGRTDTQYF | TGCAGCGTTGGAGGCAGGGGGCGTACAGATACGCAGTATTTT
TRBJ2-7 | NA | TRBD2 | TRBV4-1 | CASSPGTSGDSYEQYF | TGCGCCAGCAGCCCCGGGACTAGCGGGGACTCCTACGAGCAGTACTTC
TRBJ2-2 | NA | NA | TRBV29-1 | CSVARGGTGELFF | TGCAGCGTTGCAAGGGGAGGAACCGGGGAGCTGTTTTTT
TRBJ2-3 | NA | NA | TRBV3-1/TRBV3-2 | CASRPGIANPTQYF | TGTGCCAGCAGGCCCGGAATTGCCAATCCTACGCAGTATTTT
TRBJ1-1 | NA | TRBD1 | TRBV19 | CASRRTGGTEAFF | TGTGCCAGTAGGCGGACAGGGGGCACTGAAGCTTTCTTT
TRBJ1-6 | NA | NA | TRBV5-5 | CASSSNRDSPLHF | TGTGCCAGCAGCTCGAACAGGGATTCACCCCTCCACTTT
TRBJ1-6 | once | NA | TRBV5-5 | CASSLYPSGGSPLHF | TGTGCCAGCAGCTTGTACCCCTCCGGGGGATCACCCCTCCACTTT
TRBJ2-7 | NA | NA | TRBV10-3 | CAISLERNSYEQYF | TGTGCCATCAGCCTGGAGAGAAACTCCTACGAGCAGTACTTC
TRBJ2-7 | NA | TRBD2 | TRBV11-2 | CASSLESSGAIEQYF | TGTGCCAGCAGCTTAGAATCTAGCGGGGCGATCGAGCAGTACTTC
TRBJ2-7 | NA | TRBD2 | TRBV28 | CASSPPGTSAYEQYF | TGTGCCAGCAGCCCACCCGGGACTAGCGCCTACGAGCAGTACTTC
TRBJ2-2 | NA | TRBD2 | TRBV4-1 | CASSSSAGGWIGELFF | TGCGCCAGCAGCTCCTCAGCGGGGGGTTGGATCGGGGAGCTGTTTTTT
TRBJ1-4 | NA | TRBD1 | TRBV27 | CASNRTGGSEKLFF | TGTGCCAGCAACCGGACAGGGGGCTCGGAAAAACTGTTTTTT
TRBJ2-3 | NA | TRBD2 | TRBV19 | CASSKGLVLVEGTDTQYF | TGTGCCAGTAGTAAGGGACTAGTCCTAGTGGAGGGCACAGATACGCAGTATTTT
TRBJ2-2 | NA | TRBD2 | TRBV2 | CASSEPGGEGGELFF | TGTGCCAGCAGTGAACCGGGAGGAGAAGGCGGGGAGCTGTTTTTT
TRBJ1-1 | NA | NA | TRBV6-2/TRBV6-3 | CASSLQGGGTEAFF | TGTGCCAGCAGTCTGCAGGGAGGGGGCACTGAAGCTTTCTTT
TRBJ2-1 | NA | NA | TRBV6-5 | CASAAGTHRIEQFF | TGTGCCAGCGCTGCCGGGACACACAGAATTGAGCAGTTCTTC
TRBJ2-7 | NA | NA | TRBV6-5 | CARGLLAPPGKQYF | TGTGCCAGGGGATTACTAGCACCGCCCGGCAAGCAGTACTTC
TRBJ2-5 | NA | NA | TRBV5-6 | CASSNGPLETQYF | TGTGCCAGCAGCAATGGACCTCTAGAGACCCAGTACTTC
TRBJ2-7 | NA | NA | TRBV6-6 | CASSFSGTQGYF | TGTGCCAGCAGTTTCTCCGGGACCCAAGGGTACTTC
TRBJ1-4 | medium-sized | NA | TRBV3-1/TRBV3-2 | CASSHSEKLFF | TGTGCCAGCAGCCACAGTGAAAAACTGTTTTTT
TRBJ2-2 | NA | NA | TRBV9 | CASTRVNTGELFF | TGTGCCAGCACAAGGGTGAACACCGGGGAGCTGTTTTTT
TRBJ2-2 | NA | NA | TRBV6-5 | CASSYLGRRRAGELFF | TGTGCCAGCAGTTATTTGGGCAGGAGAAGAGCCGGGGAGCTGTTTTTT
TRBJ2-3 | few | NA | TRBV7-2 | CASSPGLSHTDTQYF | TGTGCCAGCAGCCCGGGGCTGAGCCACACAGATACGCAGTATTTT
TRBJ1-2 | NA | TRBD1 | TRBV25-1 | CASSEGQGAGGYTF | TGTGCCAGCAGTGAGGGGCAGGGGGCGGGCGGCTACACCTTC
TRBJ1-1 | NA | NA | TRBV6-2/TRBV6-3 | CASSYVGGNTEAFF | TGTGCCAGCAGTTACGTTGGGGGAAACACTGAAGCTTTCTTT
TRBJ2-7 | few | NA | TRBV2 | CASSAPGINEQYF | TGTGCCAGCAGTGCGCCAGGGATTAACGAGCAGTACTTC
TRBJ1-6 | NA | NA | TRBV4-3 | CASSQEMYSPLHF | TGCGCCAGCAGCCAAGAAATGTATTCACCCCTCCACTTT
TRBJ2-7 | NA | NA | TRBV6-5 | CATRTGISYEQYF | TGTGCCACCCGTACAGGGATCTCCTACGAGCAGTACTTC
TRBJ2-2 | NA | NA | TRBV7-8 | CASSPRETGELFF | TGTGCCAGCAGCCCCAGGGAAACCGGGGAGCTGTTTTTT
TRBJ1-6 | NA | TRBD1 | TRBV30 | CAWDRGSPLHF | TGTGCCTGGGACAGGGGTTCACCCCTCCACTTT
TRBJ1-6 | NA | NA | TRBV21-1 | CASSQPRGPSQNSPLHF | TGTGCCAGCAGCCAACCCAGGGGGCCGAGTCAAAATTCACCCCTCCACTTT
TRBJ2-3 | once | NA | TRBV7-9 | CASRFHTDTQYF | TGTGCCAGCAGGTTTCACACAGATACGCAGTATTTT
TRBJ2-7 | NA | NA | TRBV20-1 | CSASGAKPSDYEQYF | TGCAGTGCTAGTGGTGCTAAGCCTTCAGACTACGAGCAGTACTTC
TRBJ1-2 | few | NA | TRBV10-3 | CATIKDRSNYGYTF | TGTGCCACCATTAAGGACAGATCCAACTATGGCTACACCTTC
TRBJ2-7 | few | NA | TRBV9 | CASSVGIGAGSNEQYF | TGTGCCAGCAGCGTAGGAATTGGGGCAGGGTCCAACGAGCAGTACTTC
TRBJ1-1 | NA | NA | TRBV6-5 | CASSYSPGWGNTEAFF | TGTGCCAGCAGTTACTCCCCCGGGTGGGGGAACACTGAAGCTTTCTTT
TRBJ1-2 | once | NA | TRBV4-1 | CASSQDGGVYYGYTF | TGCGCCAGCAGCCAAGATGGTGGGGTTTACTATGGCTACACCTTC
TRBJ2-1 | few | TRBD1 | TRBV27 | CASSKTGSSYNEQFF | TGTGCCAGCAGTAAGACAGGGAGCTCCTACAATGAGCAGTTCTTC
TRBJ2-7 | NA | TRBD2 | TRBV29-1 | CSVDNYLAGSYEQYF | TGCAGCGTTGATAACTACCTAGCGGGGTCCTACGAGCAGTACTTC
TRBJ2-3 | NA | NA | TRBV5-4 | CASSPLDTKGDTQYF | TGTGCCAGCAGCCCCCTAGACACTAAAGGAGATACGCAGTATTTT
TRBJ1-1 | medium-sized | TRBD1 | TRBV6-5 | CASSPRGSEAFF | TGTGCCAGCAGTCCCAGGGGGTCTGAAGCTTTCTTT
TRBJ1-2 | NA | NA | TRBV30 | CAWSTGPIYGYTF | TGTGCCTGGAGTACGGGACCGATCTATGGCTACACCTTC
TRBJ1-4 | NA | NA | TRBV12-3/TRBV12-4 | CASSFQVDEKLFF | TGTGCCAGCAGTTTTCAGGTAGATGAAAAACTGTTTTTT
TRBJ1-6 | NA | NA | TRBV12-5 | CASGLVDHSPLHF | TGTGCTAGTGGTTTGGTAGACCATTCACCCCTCCACTTT
TRBJ2-2 | NA | TRBD1 | TRBV7-8 | CASRENRGSANTGELFF | TGTGCCAGCAGGGAAAACAGGGGTTCAGCGAACACCGGGGAGCTGTTTTTT